This T cell receptor (beta chain) was found in a study of cytomegalovirus exposure and HLA in healthy donors. On the study more broadly: The 120 or so validation repertoires used a platform that matched the one used for the approximately 690 first-cohort repertoires, as a later analysis reported. Study outcomes and limitations: Overall, around 160 TCR beta chains were annotated as cytomegalovirus-associated.

V shed 0 bases and J shed 8 bases, with 11 bases lying between them. CDR3 length: 14 residues. Germline lookup yields CDR1 SGHRS and CDR2 YFSETQ. Method: immunoSEQ multiplex PCR; TCRdb's copy keeps in-frame clones and lacks some. This table has some 130,000 clones, just under 85% appearing once. As regards this clone: Its cognate antigen is unknown.

Sample: PBMCs. This clonotype was obtained from a woman in her 30s in good health and CMV-seronegative. J is TRBJ1-4 and V is TRBV5-1; a possible D gene is TRBD1 (6 bases). CDR3 DNA: TGCGCCAGCAGCTTGGAAGGGGGTAGAGAAAAACTGTTTTTT. It is translated as CASSLEGGREKLFF.